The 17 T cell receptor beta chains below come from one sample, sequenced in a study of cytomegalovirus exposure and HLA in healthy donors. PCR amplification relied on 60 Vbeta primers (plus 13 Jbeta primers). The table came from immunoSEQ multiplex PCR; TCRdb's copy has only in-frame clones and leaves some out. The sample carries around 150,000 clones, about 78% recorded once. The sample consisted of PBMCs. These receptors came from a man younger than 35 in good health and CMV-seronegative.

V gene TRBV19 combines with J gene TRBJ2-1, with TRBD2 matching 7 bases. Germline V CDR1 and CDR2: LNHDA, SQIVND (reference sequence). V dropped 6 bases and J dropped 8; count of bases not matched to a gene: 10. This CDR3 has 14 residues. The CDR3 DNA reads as TGTGCCAGTAGCAGCCCGACTAGCTGGGATGAGCAGTTCTTC. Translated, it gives CASSSPTSWDEQFF. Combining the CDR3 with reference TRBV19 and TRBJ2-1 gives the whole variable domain DGGITQSPKYLFRKEGQNVTLSCEQNLNHDAMYWYRQDPGQGLRLIYYSQIVNDFQKGDIAEGYSVSREKKESFPLTVTSAQKNPTAFYLCASSSPTSWDEQFFGPGTRLTVL.

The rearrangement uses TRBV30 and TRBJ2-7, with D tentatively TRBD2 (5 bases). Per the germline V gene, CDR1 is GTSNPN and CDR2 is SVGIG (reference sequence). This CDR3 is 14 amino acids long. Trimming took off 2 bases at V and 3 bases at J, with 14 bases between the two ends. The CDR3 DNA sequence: TGTGCCTGGAGTCGCGGGTACCCGGGCTACGAGCAGTACTTC. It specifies CAWSRGYPGYEQYF.

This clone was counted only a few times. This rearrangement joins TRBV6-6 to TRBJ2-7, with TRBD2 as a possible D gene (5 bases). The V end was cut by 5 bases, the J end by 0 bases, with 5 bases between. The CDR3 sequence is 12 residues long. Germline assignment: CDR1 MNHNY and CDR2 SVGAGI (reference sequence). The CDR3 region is CASSAGSYEQYF. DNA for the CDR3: TGTGCCAGCAGTGCGGGCTCCTACGAGCAGTACTTC.

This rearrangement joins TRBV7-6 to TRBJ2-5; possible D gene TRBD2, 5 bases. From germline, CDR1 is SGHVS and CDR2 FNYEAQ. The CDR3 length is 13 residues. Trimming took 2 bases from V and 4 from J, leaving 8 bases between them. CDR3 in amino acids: CASSLNGVETQYF. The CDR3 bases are TGTGCCAGCAGCTTAAACGGGGTAGAGACCCAGTACTTC.

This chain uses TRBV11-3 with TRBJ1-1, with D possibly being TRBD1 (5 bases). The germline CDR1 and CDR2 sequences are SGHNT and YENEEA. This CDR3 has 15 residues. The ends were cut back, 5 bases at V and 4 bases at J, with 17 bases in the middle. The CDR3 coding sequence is TGTGCCAGCAGCCAGGTCGGGGGAGGGAGCACTGAAGCTTTCTTT. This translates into CASSQVGGGSTEAFF.

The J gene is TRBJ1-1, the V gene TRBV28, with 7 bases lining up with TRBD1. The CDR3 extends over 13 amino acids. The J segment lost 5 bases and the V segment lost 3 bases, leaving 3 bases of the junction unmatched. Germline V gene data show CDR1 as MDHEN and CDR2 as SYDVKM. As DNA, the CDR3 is TGTGCCAGCAGTTTCAGGGGGTGGACTGAAGCTTTCTTT. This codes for CASSFRGWTEAFF. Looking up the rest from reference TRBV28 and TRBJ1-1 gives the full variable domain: DVKVTQSSRYLVKRTGEKVFLECVQDMDHENMFWYRQDPGLGLRLIYFSYDVKMKEKGDIPEGYSVSREKKERFSLILESASTNQTSMYLCASSFRGWTEAFFGQGTRLTVV.

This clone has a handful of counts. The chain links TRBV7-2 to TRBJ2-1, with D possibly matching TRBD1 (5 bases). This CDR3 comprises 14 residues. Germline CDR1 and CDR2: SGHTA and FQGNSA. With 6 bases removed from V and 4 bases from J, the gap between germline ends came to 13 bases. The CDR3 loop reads CASSRGGSYNEQFF. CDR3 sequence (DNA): TGTGCCAGCAGTAGGGGTGGTAGTTACAATGAGCAGTTCTTC.

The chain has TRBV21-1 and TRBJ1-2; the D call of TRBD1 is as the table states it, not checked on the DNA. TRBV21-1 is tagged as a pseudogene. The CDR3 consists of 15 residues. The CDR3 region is CASSKGDRGSYGYTF. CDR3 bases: TGTGCCAGCAGCAAAGGGGACAGGGGGTCCTATGGCTACACCTTC.

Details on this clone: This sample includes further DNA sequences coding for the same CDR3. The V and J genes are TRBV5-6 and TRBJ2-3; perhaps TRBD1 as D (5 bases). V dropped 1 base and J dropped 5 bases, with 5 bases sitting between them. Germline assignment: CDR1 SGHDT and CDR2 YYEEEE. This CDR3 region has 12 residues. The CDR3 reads CASSLQGDTQYF. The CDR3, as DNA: TGTGCCAGCAGCTTGCAGGGAGATACGCAGTATTTT.

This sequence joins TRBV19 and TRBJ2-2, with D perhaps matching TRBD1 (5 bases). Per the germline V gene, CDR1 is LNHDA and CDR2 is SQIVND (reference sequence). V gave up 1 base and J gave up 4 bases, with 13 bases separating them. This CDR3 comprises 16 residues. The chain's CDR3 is CASSIGAGMGTGELFF. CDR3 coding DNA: TGTGCCAGTAGTATAGGGGCAGGGATGGGCACCGGGGAGCTGTTTTTT.

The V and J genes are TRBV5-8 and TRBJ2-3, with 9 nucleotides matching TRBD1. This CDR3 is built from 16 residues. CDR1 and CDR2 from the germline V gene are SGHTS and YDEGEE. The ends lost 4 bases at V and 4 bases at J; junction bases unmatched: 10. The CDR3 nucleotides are TGTGCCAGCAGCCCGGGGACAGGGATGTCATCAGATACGCAGTATTTT. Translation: CASSPGTGMSSDTQYF.

The CDR3: CASSTRPGPNSPLHF. In nucleotides, the CDR3 is TGCGCCAGCAGCACCCGCCCCGGTCCCAATTCACCCCTCCACTTT. This chain joins TRBV5-1 and TRBJ1-6; D unresolved. Germline CDR1 and CDR2: SGHRS and YFSETQ. V lost 4 bases and J 7 bases, leaving 15 bases between the germline ends. The CDR3 contains 15 residues.

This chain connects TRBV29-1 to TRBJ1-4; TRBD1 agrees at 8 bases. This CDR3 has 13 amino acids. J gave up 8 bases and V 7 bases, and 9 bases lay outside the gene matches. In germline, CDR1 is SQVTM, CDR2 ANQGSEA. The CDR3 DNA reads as TGCAGCGCCCAGACAGGGGCAGACGAAAAACTGTTTTTT. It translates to CSAQTGADEKLFF.

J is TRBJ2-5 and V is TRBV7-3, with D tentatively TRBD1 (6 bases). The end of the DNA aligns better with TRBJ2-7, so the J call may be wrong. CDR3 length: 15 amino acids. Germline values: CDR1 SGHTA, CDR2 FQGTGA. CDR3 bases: TGTGCCAGCAGCTTATCCTCCAGGGGAGTGGACGAGCAGTACTTC. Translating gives CASSLSSRGVDEQYF.

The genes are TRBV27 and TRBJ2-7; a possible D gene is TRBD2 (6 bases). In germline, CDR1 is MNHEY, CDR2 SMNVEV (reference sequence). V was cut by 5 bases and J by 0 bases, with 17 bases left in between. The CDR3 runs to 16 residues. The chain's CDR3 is CASSSGEGLNSYEQYF. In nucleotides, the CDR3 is TGTGCCAGCAGTAGCGGAGAGGGACTGAACTCCTACGAGCAGTACTTC.

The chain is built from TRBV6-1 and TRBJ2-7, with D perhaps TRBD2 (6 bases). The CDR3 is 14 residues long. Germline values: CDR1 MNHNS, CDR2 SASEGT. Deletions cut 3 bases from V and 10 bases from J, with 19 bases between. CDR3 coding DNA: TGTGCCAGCAGTGATAGGACCGGGGGTAGGTCTCAGTACTTC. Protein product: CASSDRTGGRSQYF.

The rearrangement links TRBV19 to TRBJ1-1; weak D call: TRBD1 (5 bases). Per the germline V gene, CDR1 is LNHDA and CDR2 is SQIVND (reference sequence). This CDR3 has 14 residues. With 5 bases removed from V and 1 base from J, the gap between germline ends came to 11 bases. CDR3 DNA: TGTGCCAGTAGTCCGGGGGGGGAGAACACTGAAGCTTTCTTT. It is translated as CASSPGGENTEAFF.